Shown below are 19 T cell receptor beta chains from a single sample sequenced in a study of blood T cell repertoires in COVID-19. Some clones are missing from TCRdb's copy, which holds only in-frame ones; the method was immunoSEQ multiplex PCR. The profile shows 40,000 or so clones, approximately 83% of them singletons. The sequenced sample was peripheral blood. Receptor source: a man in his forties with active COVID-19.

The chain couples TRBV11-2 to TRBJ1-2; tentative D call: TRBD1 (6 bases). Looked up from germline, CDR1 is SGHAT and CDR2 is FQNNGV. The V and J ends lost 5 bases and 4 bases respectively, with 14 bases between them. The CDR3 consists of 14 residues. The CDR3 loop is CASSALQGPYGYTF. For the CDR3, the DNA is TGTGCCAGCAGCGCATTACAGGGTCCCTATGGCTACACCTTC.

This CDR3 is CASSLTRTSYNEQFF. CDR3 coding DNA: TGTGCCAGCAGTTTAACCAGAACCTCCTACAATGAGCAGTTCTTC. The chain couples TRBV27 to TRBJ2-1; no reliable D call. The length of the CDR3 is 15 residues. Between the trimmed V and J ends, which lost 2 bases and 0 bases, there was a span of 8 bases. CDR1 and CDR2 (germline): MNHEY, SMNVEV (reference sequence).

CDR3 amino acids: CASSIDRRRGILDAQYF. Here the CDR3 DNA reads TGTGCCAGTAGTATAGATCGAAGACGGGGAATTCTGGATGCGCAGTATTTT. The V gene is TRBV19, the J gene TRBJ2-3, with a possible D match to TRBD2 (5 bases). Trimming left V 0 bases short and J 10 bases short, with 23 bases between. Germline-derived CDR1 and CDR2 are LNHDA and SQIVND (reference sequence). CDR3 length equals 17 residues.

This clone came up once. The chain carries TRBV30 and TRBJ2-1; D may be TRBD2 (5 bases). Trimming stripped 4 bases from V and 1 base from J, with 8 bases between. From germline, CDR1 is GTSNPN and CDR2 SVGIG (reference sequence). The CDR3 length is 13 residues. CDR3 amino acids: CAWIGLSYNEQFF. The CDR3 DNA reads TGTGCCTGGATAGGACTTTCCTACAATGAGCAGTTCTTC.

The CDR3 is CARGGVMGTETQYF. Here the CDR3 DNA reads TGTGCCAGAGGAGGGGTCATGGGGACCGAGACCCAGTACTTC. The V call is TRBV2, the J call TRBJ2-5; D is possibly TRBD2 (6 bases). The V gene lost 9 bases and the J gene lost 5 bases, with 19 bases spanning the gap. Germline CDR1 SNHLY, CDR2 FYNNEI. There are 14 residues in the CDR3.

The gene calls are TRBV6-2 or TRBV6-3 and TRBJ2-1; 9 bases align to TRBD2. Germline V gene data show CDR1 as MNHEY and CDR2 as SVGEGT. CDR3 length equals 17 residues. Trimming removed 6 bases from V and 2 bases from J; junction bases left unmatched: 11. In DNA, the CDR3 is TGTGCCAGCAGCCCCCAACTAGCGGGTCGAGCCTACAATGAGCAGTTCTTC. Translating it yields CASSPQLAGRAYNEQFF.

By sample share, this clone is medium-sized (0.01 to 0.1%). The genes are TRBV6-1 and TRBJ2-7; D call uncertain. The V gene lost 3 bases and the J gene lost 0 bases, with 6 bases spanning the gap. There are 13 residues in the CDR3. CDR1 is MNHNS and CDR2 is SASEGT in the germline V gene. In DNA, the CDR3 is TGTGCCAGCAGTGAGTACTCCTCCTACGAGCAGTACTTC. Its protein product is CASSEYSSYEQYF.

CDR3 coding DNA: TGTGCCAGCAGCGTAGGGCTAGCGGTCTACAATGAGCAGTTCTTC. Protein: CASSVGLAVYNEQFF. This sequence joins TRBV9 and TRBJ2-1, with TRBD2 matching 7 bases. This CDR3 has 15 residues. Trimming removed 0 bases from V and 3 bases from J; junction bases left unmatched: 3. Germline V gene sequence: CDR1 SGDLS, CDR2 YYNGEE. The full variable domain, in which reference TRBV9 and TRBJ2-1 provide the parts outside the CDR3, is DSGVTQTPKHLITATGQRVTLRCSPRSGDLSVYWYQQSLDQGLQFLIQYYNGEERAKGNILERFSAQQFPDLHSELNLSSLELGDSALYFCASSVGLAVYNEQFFGPGTRLTVL.

This chain joins TRBV7-2 and TRBJ2-2; D remains unclear. This CDR3 is 16 amino acids long. Germline CDR1 and CDR2: SGHTA and FQGNSA. V gave up 4 bases and J gave up 0 bases, with 12 bases separating them. Here the CDR3 DNA reads TGTGCCAGCAGCTCTAGGAGCGTCGCGAACACCGGGGAGCTGTTTTTT. This encodes CASSSRSVANTGELFF.

This rearrangement joins TRBV3-1 (or the pseudogene TRBV3-2) to TRBJ1-4; D may be TRBD1 (6 bases). The germline V and J ends were trimmed by 1 base and 0 bases, with 18 bases remaining between them. This CDR3 comprises 19 residues. Germline V gives CDR1 LGHDT, CDR2 YNNKEL (reference sequence). The CDR3 region is CASSQVRGRGVATNEKLFF. CDR3 sequence (DNA): TGTGCCAGCAGCCAAGTCAGGGGTCGGGGGGTTGCAACTAATGAAAAACTGTTTTTT.

The genes are TRBV7-9 and TRBJ2-1; 14 nucleotides align to TRBD2. Germline assignment: CDR1 SEHNR and CDR2 FQNEAQ (reference sequence). With 8 bases clipped from V and 0 bases from J, the junction kept 6 bases outside the gene matches. CDR3 length: 17 amino acids. CDR3 sequence reads: CASSGTSGRGSYNEQFF. The CDR3 DNA reads as TGTGCCAGCTCTGGGACTAGCGGGAGAGGCTCCTACAATGAGCAGTTCTTC.

This clone was recorded only once. As DNA, the CDR3 is TGCGCCAGCAGCCATCCCCCCCCCGGGAGAATAGATACGCAGTATTTT. This translates into CASSHPPPGRIDTQYF. The chain employs TRBV4-1 and TRBJ2-3; weak D call: TRBD2 (6 bases). The V end was cut by 3 bases, the J end by 5 bases, with 18 bases between. Germline V CDR1 and CDR2: MGHRA, YSYEKL. There are 16 residues in the CDR3.

The V gene is TRBV4-2, the J gene TRBJ2-5, with TRBD2 matching 7 bases. The CDR3 spans 14 residues. Germline V CDR1 and CDR2: LGHNA, YNFKEQ. V shed 1 base, J shed 5 bases, and the junction held 4 bases outside the gene matches. CDR3 bases: TGTGCCAGCAGCCAAGGGGCGGGGGATGAGACCCAGTACTTC. Translation: CASSQGAGDETQYF.

The V call is TRBV18, the J call TRBJ2-3; 10 nucleotides align to TRBD1. Germline values: CDR1 KGHSH, CDR2 LQKENI. V lost 3 bases to trimming and J lost 0 bases; unmatched junction nucleotides: 0. The CDR3 length is 15 residues. The DNA for the CDR3 is TGTGCCAGCTCACCGGGACAGGGGAGCACAGATACGCAGTATTTT. Translation: CASSPGQGSTDTQYF.

The gene calls are TRBV9 and TRBJ2-3; 9 positions match TRBD1. The germline gives CDR1 SGDLS, CDR2 YYNGEE. Trimming cost V 4 bases and J 6 bases; bases outside gene matches: 6. The CDR3 totals 14 residues. The CDR3 region is CASSRTGADDTQYF. CDR3 in DNA: TGTGCCAGCAGCAGGACAGGGGCTGATGATACGCAGTATTTT.

CDR3 nucleotides: TGTGCCAGCATCGCACTAGCGGGCCGAGCGTCCAATGAGCAGTTCTTC. This sequence encodes CASIALAGRASNEQFF. V gene TRBV27 combines with J gene TRBJ2-1; 9 bases agree with TRBD2. This CDR3 has 16 amino acids. Germline V gene sequence: CDR1 MNHEY, CDR2 SMNVEV (reference sequence). Germline trimming cut 7 bases from V and 6 bases from J; bases unmatched to any gene: 13.

The chain links TRBV5-4 to TRBJ2-7; maybe TRBD2 (6 bases). V lost 5 bases and J 3 bases, leaving 15 bases between the germline ends. Per the germline V gene, CDR1 is SGHNT and CDR2 is YYREEE (reference sequence). This CDR3 region has 14 residues. The CDR3 DNA is TGTGCCAGCAGTACCCGAAGGGGAGGCTACGAGCAGTACTTC. Amino acid sequence: CASSTRRGGYEQYF.

J is TRBJ1-5 and V is TRBV7-4; maybe TRBD1 (6 bases). CDR3 length: 16 amino acids. V dropped 5 bases and J dropped 6 bases, with 20 bases sitting between them. Germline V CDR1 and CDR2: SGHVT, SQSDAQ. CDR3 coding DNA: TGTGCCAGCAGCCCAACCCGTGGACAGTGGGTTCAGCCCCAGCATTTT. Translating it yields CASSPTRGQWVQPQHF.

The chain is built from TRBV13 and TRBJ1-1; D might be TRBD1 (6 bases). The ends were cut back, 2 bases at V and 5 bases at J, with 9 bases in the middle. Germline V gives CDR1 PRHDT, CDR2 FYEKMQ (reference sequence). CDR3 length: 13 amino acids. The CDR3 region is CASSLQGSTEAFF. The CDR3 DNA reads TGTGCCAGCAGCTTACAGGGGTCTACTGAAGCTTTCTTT.